This T cell receptor beta chain came from a study of blood T cell repertoires in COVID-19. Study-wide background: Samples representing acute and convalescent COVID-19 were sourced from the United States, Italy and Spain.

Authors' processing steps: Amplified reference gene primers provided the basis for estimating nucleated cell counts. The assay was immunoSEQ multiplex PCR, and TCRdb's table has in-frame clones only and misses some. V and J calls and clone size are those listed in that table; D and trimming were worked out from the DNA. The sample has 150,000 to 200,000 clones, roughly nine tenths seen once. Trimming at V came to 6 bases and at J to 7 bases, leaving 17 bases not matched to a gene. Germline V gives CDR1 MRHNA, CDR2 SNTAGT. CDR3 size: 18 residues. Sequencing was performed on peripheral blood. This clonotype originated in a woman in her 70s with acute or convalescent COVID-19. V is TRBV6-4 and J is TRBJ2-5; 13 nucleotides align to TRBD2. CDR3 bases: TGTGCCAGCAGCGGGACGCCGGGACTAGCGGGGCCTAGGGGGACCCAGTACTTC. It is translated as CASSGTPGLAGPRGTQYF.